Presented here are 20 T cell receptor beta chains from one specimen sequenced in a study of T and B cells in COVID-19 patients. Each TRB amplification used about 230-550 ng of genomic DNA from blood. BIOMED2 TRB-A/B primer pools were used in multiplex TRB PCR. In TCRdb, the multiplex PCR reads were re-called with MiXCR into one record per CDR3 protein. Seen here are over a thousand distinct CDR3 sequences, roughly 31% observed once, and the top ten hold about 72%. Sequencing used blood. All receptors derive from a human donor with active COVID-19.

This clonotype was seen only a few times. The chain employs TRBV18 and TRBJ1-3; unclear D gene. V lost 8 bases to trimming and J lost 4 bases, with 15 bases between them. This CDR3 has 14 residues. Germline CDR1 reads KGHSH; CDR2 reads LQKENI. The CDR3: CASRSWVSGNTIYF. Here the CDR3 DNA reads TGTGCCAGCCGGAGTTGGGTGTCCGGAAACACCATATATTTT.

The chain couples TRBV10-2 to TRBJ1-5; D unresolved. Germline-derived CDR1 and CDR2 are WSHSY and SAAADI. The CDR3 sequence is 13 residues long. Between the trimmed V and J ends, which lost 4 bases and 6 bases, there was a span of 10 bases. CDR3: CASSGVDGQPQHF. CDR3 DNA sequence: TGCGCCAGCAGTGGCGTGGACGGTCAGCCCCAGCATTTT.

Judged by abundance, this clonotype is medium-sized. V gene TRBV19 combines with J gene TRBJ2-5; D is undetermined. V gave up 6 bases and J gave up 0 bases, with 14 bases separating them. The CDR3 consists of 15 residues. Germline lookup yields CDR1 LNHDA and CDR2 SQIVND (reference sequence). The CDR3 region is CASRPTTVNQETQYF. In nucleotides, the CDR3 is TGTGCCAGTAGGCCTACCACAGTAAACCAAGAGACCCAGTACTTC.

By share of the sample, this clonotype is medium-sized. The chain links TRBV19 to TRBJ2-7; the match to TRBD2 covers 9 bases. V lost 1 base and J lost 7; bases outside the gene matches: 5. This CDR3 is built from 14 residues. Germline values: CDR1 LNHDA, CDR2 SQIVND (reference sequence). The CDR3 sequence: CASSIGGLAREQYF. CDR3 in DNA: TGTGCCAGTAGTATAGGGGGACTAGCCAGGGAGCAGTACTTC.

The chain is built from TRBV6-2 or TRBV6-3 and TRBJ2-2, with TRBD2 as a possible D gene (5 bases). Trimming left V 7 bases short and J 2 bases short, with 11 bases between. Germline V gene data show CDR1 as MNHEY and CDR2 as SVGEGT. There are 14 residues in the CDR3. CDR3 DNA sequence: TGTGCCAGCAAGGAGGCAGCCAACACCGGGGAGCTGTTTTTT. Encoded protein: CASKEAANTGELFF.

This chain connects TRBV30 to TRBJ1-3; D is uncertain. Germline lookup yields CDR1 GTSNPN and CDR2 SVGIG (reference sequence). The CDR3 covers 11 residues. CDR3 amino acids: CVGITGNTIYF. Here the CDR3 DNA reads TGTGTCGGGATAACCGGAAACACCATATATTTT.

The V call is TRBV19, the J call TRBJ1-1; D might be TRBD1 (5 bases). The CDR3 has 17 amino acids. Germline V gene data show CDR1 as LNHDA and CDR2 as SQIVND (reference sequence). Trimming removed 3 bases from V and 0 bases from J, with 17 bases in between. CDR3 protein: CASSMPGGGLMNTEAFF. The CDR3, as DNA: TGTGCCAGTAGTATGCCTGGGGGGGGGTTAATGAACACTGAAGCTTTCTTT.

This chain connects TRBV5-6 to TRBJ1-3; 8 nucleotides align to TRBD1. The germline gives CDR1 SGHDT, CDR2 YYEEEE. The CDR3 is made up of 14 amino acids. The V segment lost 0 bases and the J segment 15 bases; nucleotides outside the gene matches: 11. Here the CDR3 reads CASSLDTIPGQAYF. The CDR3 DNA is TGTGCCAGCAGCTTGGACACTATACCGGGACAGGCATATTTT. The full variable domain, completed using reference TRBV5-6 and TRBJ1-3, is DAGVTQSPTHLIKTRGQQVTLRCSPKSGHDTVSWYQQALGQGPQFIFQYYEEEERQRGNFPDRFSGHQFPNYSSELNVNALLLGDSALYLCASSLDTIPGQAYFGEGSWLTVV.

The chain links TRBV30 to TRBJ1-5; 9 bases are shared with TRBD1. This CDR3 region has 16 residues. With V trimmed by 2 bases and J by 0 bases, 5 bases remained unmatched. Germline CDR1 GTSNPN, CDR2 SVGIG (reference sequence). The CDR3 coding sequence is TGTGCCTGGAGTCCCCGGGACAGGGCTAGCAATCAGCCCCAGCATTTT. Translating it yields CAWSPRDRASNQPQHF.

In its sample, this clonotype ranks as medium-sized (0.01 to 0.1%). J is TRBJ2-5 and V is TRBV6-5, with D tentatively TRBD2 (7 bases). Trimming removed 2 bases at V and 5 bases at J, with 18 bases between. The CDR3 has 16 amino acids. Germline V CDR1 and CDR2: MNHEY, SVGAGI. CDR3 DNA sequence: TGTGCCAGCAGTTACGCTGAGGGGGAGGGAGGGGAGACCCAGTACTTC. Translation gives CASSYAEGEGGETQYF.

This clonotype was seen a handful of times. The CDR3 DNA is TGTGCCAGCAGTCTTGACAGGGGGCCTAGGAATGAGCAGTTCTTC. Its protein is CASSLDRGPRNEQFF. V is TRBV12-3 or TRBV12-4 and J is TRBJ2-1, with 10 bases that match TRBD1. The CDR3 has 15 amino acids. J was trimmed by 7 bases and V by 5 bases; bases with no gene match: 8.

Details on this clonotype: This likely comes from a read error, as the CDR3 has no conserved phenylalanine or tryptophan at its end. It is unclear where the CDR3 begins or ends on the DNA, so no DNA is shown, and the CDR3 is as TCRdb lists it. The chain combines TRBV6-2 or TRBV6-3 with TRBJ2-1; TRBD1 was called by the table and not checked on the DNA. The CDR3 is 10 residues long, counting both termini. Germline assignment: CDR1 MNHEY and CDR2 SVGEGT. The CDR3 sequence: CASSSLPPES.

This clonotype is medium-sized by share. CDR3 amino acids: CASSFTSGNEQFF. The CDR3 DNA follows: TGTGCCAGCAGCTTCACTAGCGGCAATGAGCAGTTCTTC. The chain links TRBV6-5 to TRBJ2-1, with 8 positions matching TRBD2. Per germline, CDR1 MNHEY and CDR2 SVGAGI. The CDR3 totals 13 residues. V gave up 6 bases and J gave up 6 bases; unmatched junction bases: 4.

In its sample, this clonotype is medium-sized. The V and J genes are TRBV30 and TRBJ2-1; D gene unclear. The germline V and J ends were trimmed by 3 bases and 6 bases, with 9 bases remaining between them. Germline CDR1 reads GTSNPN; CDR2 reads SVGIG (reference sequence). The CDR3 covers 12 residues. The CDR3, as DNA: TGTGCCTGGAGGGAACAGCTCAATGAGCAGTTCTTC. This translates into CAWREQLNEQFF. The variable domain in full, with the rest retrieved from reference TRBV30 and TRBJ2-1, is SQTIHQWPATLVQPVGSPLSLECTVEGTSNPNLYWYRQAAGRGLQLLFYSVGIGQISSEVPQNLSASRPQDRQFILSSKKLLLSDSGFYLCAWREQLNEQFFGPGTRLTVL.

Within the sample, this clonotype is medium-sized. The chain carries TRBV18 and TRBJ2-6; no firm D call. V shed 1 base and J shed 4 bases, with 8 bases lying between them. Germline CDR1 KGHSH, CDR2 LQKENI. The CDR3 loop spans 15 amino acids. DNA of the CDR3: TGTGCCAGCTCACCACGCTTATCCGGGGCCAACGTCCTGACTTTC. Translation: CASSPRLSGANVLTF. Using reference TRBV18 and TRBJ2-6 for the parts outside the CDR3, the full variable domain is NAGVMQNPRHLVRRRGQEARLRCSPMKGHSHVYWYRQLPEEGLKFMVYLQKENIIDESGMPKERFSAEFPKEGPSILRIQQVVRGDSAAYFCASSPRLSGANVLTFGAGSRLTVL.

The CDR3 loop reads CASSLARLASGSNEQFF. CDR3 DNA: TGTGCCAGCAGCTTGGCCCGGTTGGCTAGCGGGAGCAATGAGCAGTTCTTC. This chain joins TRBV5-5 and TRBJ2-1; 10 nucleotides line up with TRBD2. J was trimmed by 6 bases and V by 0 bases; bases with no gene match: 9. Per the germline V gene, CDR1 is SGHKS and CDR2 is YYEKEE (reference sequence). CDR3 length equals 17 residues.

This clonotype is medium-sized within its sample. The gene calls are TRBV19 and TRBJ2-7; D is unclear. Germline V gives CDR1 LNHDA, CDR2 SQIVND (reference sequence). The CDR3 is made up of 15 amino acids. V was clipped by 0 bases and J by 3 bases, with 12 bases between them. The CDR3 nucleotides are TGTGCCAGTAGTATAGATCTAGAGGTGAGCTACGAGCAGTACTTC. Translating it yields CASSIDLEVSYEQYF.

This clonotype is medium-sized. The chain has TRBV6-5 and TRBJ2-7; TRBD1 matches 9 bases. The length of the CDR3 is 16 residues. Germline V gene data show CDR1 as MNHEY and CDR2 as SVGAGI. Germline trimming cut 6 bases from V and 7 bases from J; bases unmatched to any gene: 16. The CDR3 loop reads CASRYSGTGILEEQYF. Here the CDR3 DNA reads TGTGCCAGCAGATACAGCGGGACAGGGATTCTAGAAGAGCAGTACTTC.

This clonotype was found a few times. The V gene is TRBV7-9, the J gene TRBJ2-1, with TRBD2 matching 8 bases. The CDR3 sequence is 15 residues long. Germline trimming cut 4 bases from V and 5 bases from J; bases unmatched to any gene: 7. The V gene's germline CDR1 is SEHNR and CDR2 FQNEAQ (reference sequence). The CDR3 DNA is TGTGCCAGCAGCTCCCGGGGGCGGGAGGACAATGAGCAGTTCTTC. This encodes CASSSRGREDNEQFF.

This clonotype was observed a few times. This rearrangement joins TRBV28 to TRBJ2-2; 8 nucleotides agree with TRBD1. The V gene end was trimmed by 5 bases and the J gene end by 3 bases; junction bases not matched to a gene: 8. The CDR3 covers 16 residues. The germline V gene has CDR1 MDHEN and CDR2 SYDVKM. CDR3: CASSPTGQEDTGELFF. CDR3 coding DNA: TGTGCCAGCAGTCCTACGGGACAGGAGGACACCGGGGAGCTGTTTTTT.